This TCR beta chain was identified during a study of early T cells in non-severe SARS-CoV-2 infection. Study background: Sequencing of unsorted whole blood was done on bulk RNA, leaving chains unpaired. The study's findings and limits: Using VDJdb, the matching emphasized anti-spike CD8 responses while missing private and CD4 specificities.

CDR3 length: 15 amino acids. V lost 2 bases, J lost 2 bases, and 5 bases stayed unmatched. Germline CDR1 and CDR2: SGHDN and FVKESK. The protocol attached unique molecular identifiers to individual cDNA molecules. TCRdb re-derived calls from the 5' RACE reads in MiXCR, one entry per CDR3 protein. The sample contains tens of thousands of distinct CDR3 sequences, under 15% of which appear only once. This clonotype was found once. Its antigen remains unknown. This receptor was taken from an adult who was a healthcare worker with PCR-confirmed SARS-CoV-2 infection or an uninfected control (not recorded which). J is TRBJ2-5 and V is TRBV14; TRBD1 matches 7 bases. The sample comprised whole blood. Written as DNA, the CDR3 is TGTGCCAGCAGCCAACCTCCGGGACAGCAAGAGACCCAGTACTTC. This translates into CASSQPPGQQETQYF.